This is a list of T cell receptor beta chains from one sample in a study of T cell responses to AZD1222 COVID-19 vaccine. Repertoires were generated with immunoSEQ multiplex PCR, while TCRdb's copy carries only in-frame clones and drops some. In the table there are 95,000 to 150,000 clones, about 90% of which are singletons. The material was peripheral blood, obtained on day 0 of AZD1222 vaccination. The receptors stem from an adult in good health. CDR3s include the opening cysteine and the closing phenylalanine or tryptophan. A D gene is named only where the DNA matches it firmly. Size is omitted from some rows. Given values are once, few, many or a class for expanded clones.

abundance	j_gene	d_gene	v_gene	CDR3aa	CDR3nt
-	TRBJ1-2	TRBD1	TRBV7-2	CASSLLPGGQGVGYTF	TGTGCCAGCAGCTTACTCCCCGGTGGACAGGGTGTTGGCTACACCTTC
-	TRBJ2-5	TRBD1	TRBV9	CASSETGGGTQYF	TGTGCCAGCAGCGAGACAGGGGGTGGGACCCAGTACTTC
-	TRBJ2-7	TRBD1	TRBV10-3	CAILGQGEGEQYF	TGTGCCATCCTAGGACAGGGCGAAGGCGAGCAGTACTTC
-	TRBJ1-1	-	TRBV7-2	CASSLVGFTEAFF	TGTGCCAGCAGCTTAGTGGGTTTCACTGAAGCTTTCTTT
-	TRBJ2-5	TRBD2	TRBV27	CASSLRRGGWLAKPETQYF	TGTGCCAGCAGTTTAAGGCGCGGGGGTTGGCTAGCGAAGCCGGAGACCCAGTACTTC
-	TRBJ2-7	TRBD1	TRBV4-3	CASSQNRGYEQYF	TGCGCCAGCAGCCAGAACAGGGGCTACGAGCAGTACTTC
-	TRBJ2-1	-	TRBV29-1	CSVPAPTLDDNEQFF	TGCAGCGTGCCCGCACCGACACTAGATGACAATGAGCAGTTCTTC
-	TRBJ2-1	TRBD2	TRBV28	CASSPGLAGVEQFF	TGTGCCAGCAGCCCTGGACTAGCGGGAGTTGAGCAGTTCTTC
-	TRBJ1-1	TRBD1	TRBV10-3	CAISRGTENTEAFF	TGTGCCATCAGCCGAGGGACAGAGAACACTGAAGCTTTCTTT
-	TRBJ1-2	TRBD1	TRBV7-8	CASSPSGGPYGYTF	TGTGCCAGCAGCCCCTCAGGGGGTCCCTATGGCTACACCTTC
-	TRBJ1-2	TRBD1	TRBV7-2	CASTSQGGSIYGYTF	TGTGCCAGCACCTCCCAGGGGGGGAGTATCTATGGCTACACCTTC
-	TRBJ2-1	TRBD2	TRBV27	CASSLSSGSDEQFF	TGTGCCAGCAGTTTATCTAGCGGGAGCGATGAGCAGTTCTTC
-	TRBJ1-5	-	TRBV5-5	CASSLVLDQGNQPQHF	TGTGCCAGCAGCTTGGTCTTGGATCAGGGCAATCAGCCCCAGCATTTT
-	TRBJ2-7	-	TRBV5-4	CASSLAVRASDEQYF	TGTGCCAGCAGCTTGGCCGTGAGAGCTAGCGACGAGCAGTACTTC
-	TRBJ1-5	TRBD1	TRBV4-1	CASSQEGQGDRQPQHF	TGCGCCAGCAGCCAAGAGGGACAGGGGGACCGTCAGCCCCAGCATTTT
-	TRBJ1-1	TRBD1	TRBV10-2	CASRPGQIMNTEAFF	TGCGCCAGCAGGCCGGGACAGATAATGAACACTGAAGCTTTCTTT
-	TRBJ2-3	TRBD2	TRBV7-2	CASSLGRRGSWSDTQYF	TGTGCCAGCAGCTTAGGGAGGCGCGGGAGTTGGTCAGATACGCAGTATTTT
-	TRBJ2-7	-	TRBV7-2	CASSAQGHEQYF	TGTGCCAGCAGCGCGCAGGGGCACGAGCAGTACTTC
-	TRBJ2-7	-	TRBV12-3/TRBV12-4	CASSLGGANEQYF	TGTGCCAGCAGCCTGGGGGGGGCTAACGAGCAGTACTTC
-	TRBJ1-1	-	TRBV7-9	CASSLGPSPTEAFF	TGTGCCAGCAGCTTAGGGCCAAGCCCTACTGAAGCTTTCTTT
-	TRBJ2-6	-	TRBV4-1	CASSLDSWGSVGANVLTF	TGCGCCAGCAGCCTGGACAGTTGGGGGAGTGTAGGGGCCAACGTCCTGACTTTC
-	TRBJ2-1	TRBD2	TRBV19	CASSIVPPSGSSWDEQFF	TGTGCCAGTAGTATAGTCCCTCCTAGCGGGAGTTCGTGGGATGAGCAGTTCTTC
-	TRBJ1-4	TRBD1	TRBV12-5	CASGLVLTGQGSTNEKLFF	TGTGCTAGTGGTTTGGTATTAACGGGACAGGGTTCCACTAATGAAAAACTGTTTTTT
few	TRBJ2-2	TRBD2	TRBV27	CATGGLAGDTGELFF	TGTGCCACCGGGGGACTAGCGGGAGACACCGGGGAGCTGTTTTTT
-	TRBJ1-2	-	TRBV5-6	CASSLGQGGNYGYTF	TGTGCCAGCAGCTTGGGGCAGGGCGGGAACTATGGCTACACCTTC
once	TRBJ1-2	-	TRBV7-9	CASSPLPQGYTF	TGTGCCAGCAGCCCCCTCCCCCAGGGCTACACCTTC
-	TRBJ1-2	-	TRBV10-3	CAIGEAGKYGYTF	TGTGCCATCGGGGAAGCAGGGAAATATGGCTACACCTTC
-	TRBJ1-2	-	TRBV4-3	CASSQDSTGLGGYTF	TGCGCCAGCAGCCAAGACTCCACAGGGCTGGGAGGCTACACCTTC
-	TRBJ2-7	TRBD2	TRBV7-2	CASSSMTSSIEQYF	TGTGCCAGCAGCTCGATGACTAGCTCAATCGAGCAGTACTTC
-	TRBJ2-7	-	TRBV5-1	CASSQTLYEQYF	TGCGCCAGCAGCCAGACCCTCTACGAGCAGTACTTC
-	TRBJ1-3	-	TRBV5-4	CASSSSGSGNTIYF	TGTGCCAGCAGCTCCTCAGGTTCTGGAAACACCATATATTTT
-	TRBJ2-3	-	TRBV4-1	CASSQGEIGYRADTQYF	TGCGCCAGCAGCCAAGGTGAAATCGGCTACCGCGCAGATACGCAGTATTTT
-	TRBJ2-5	TRBD1	TRBV6-6	CASSPIDRGDYLQETQYF	TGTGCCAGCAGTCCTATCGACAGGGGGGATTATCTTCAAGAGACCCAGTACTTC
-	TRBJ1-5	-	TRBV28	CASSQPDSQDQPQHF	TGTGCCAGCAGCCAGCCGGACAGCCAAGATCAGCCCCAGCATTTT
-	TRBJ1-5	-	TRBV5-3	CARSLSSSQPQHF	TGTGCCAGAAGCTTGAGCTCGTCTCAGCCCCAGCATTTT
-	TRBJ2-7	TRBD2	TRBV7-2	CASSFSAGAYEQYF	TGTGCCAGCAGCTTTTCAGCGGGAGCCTACGAGCAGTACTTC
-	TRBJ2-5	-	TRBV5-4	CASSWRTGRAETQYF	TGTGCCAGCAGCTGGAGGACAGGGAGGGCCGAGACCCAGTACTTC
-	TRBJ2-2	TRBD1	TRBV6-5	CASRLFRQGTGELFF	TGTGCCAGCAGACTTTTTAGACAGGGTACCGGGGAGCTGTTTTTT
-	TRBJ2-1	-	TRBV7-9	CASSLGGPSYNEQFF	TGTGCCAGCAGCTTAGGGGGTCCTTCCTACAATGAGCAGTTCTTC
-	TRBJ1-2	-	TRBV28	CASSSGWSSGYTF	TGTGCCAGCAGTTCAGGGTGGTCCAGTGGCTACACCTTC
-	TRBJ2-7	TRBD1	TRBV6-2/TRBV6-3	CASSTGVYEQYF	TGTGCCAGCAGCACAGGGGTCTACGAGCAGTACTTC
-	TRBJ2-1	-	TRBV11-2	CASSLTESPYNEQFF	TGTGCCAGCAGCTTAACCGAATCCCCCTACAATGAGCAGTTCTTC
-	TRBJ2-1	-	TRBV11-3	CASSLGFGGSAEQFF	TGTGCCAGCAGCTTAGGATTTGGGGGATCGGCTGAGCAGTTCTTC
-	TRBJ1-2	-	TRBV12-3/TRBV12-4	CASSFSRGGGYTF	TGTGCCAGCAGTTTTAGCAGGGGAGGAGGCTACACCTTC
-	TRBJ1-1	-	TRBV19	CASSMPGVTEAFF	TGTGCCAGTAGTATGCCAGGGGTGACTGAAGCTTTCTTT
-	TRBJ1-2	-	TRBV2	CASSEAAQAALWTF	TGTGCCAGCAGTGAAGCCGCGCAGGCGGCTCTTTGGACCTTC
-	TRBJ2-7	TRBD1	TRBV12-3/TRBV12-4	CASSFTPRTGTYF	TGTGCCAGCAGTTTCACCCCCCGGACAGGGACTTACTTC
-	TRBJ1-5	-	TRBV28	CASSFGYSTGQPQHF	TGTGCCAGCAGTTTTGGGTATAGTACGGGTCAGCCCCAGCATTTT
-	TRBJ2-1	-	TRBV11-2	CASSPGTRYNEQFF	TGTGCCAGCAGCCCCGGTACTCGGTACAATGAGCAGTTCTTC
-	TRBJ1-3	TRBD1	TRBV5-1	CASSPGQGNVGNTIYF	TGCGCCAGCAGCCCAGGACAGGGGAATGTTGGAAACACCATATATTTT
-	TRBJ2-2	-	TRBV9	CASSVAPHGSSGELFF	TGTGCCAGCAGCGTAGCTCCCCACGGATCATCCGGGGAGCTGTTTTTT
-	TRBJ1-1	-	TRBV19	CASSIEIGGGNTEAFF	TGTGCCAGTAGTATTGAAATCGGAGGGGGGAACACTGAAGCTTTCTTT
-	TRBJ1-2	-	TRBV7-2	CASSLGFSYGYTF	TGTGCCAGCAGCTTAGGCTTCAGCTATGGCTACACCTTC